This TCR beta chain stems from a study of immune cell composition in non-small cell lung cancer. A word on this clone: As yet, its antigen is unknown.

Normal lung was taken at the farthest possible site, at least 3 cm from tumour. General observations from the study: Tumour-reactive clones were not shown to match dominant in vivo tumour clones. Smoking pack-years did not significantly correlate with tumour TCR-beta clonality.

Assay used: immunoSEQ multiplex PCR; TCRdb lists only in-frame clones, some missing. This table has some 3,200 clones, around 64% appearing once. This CDR3 is 11 amino acids long. Per the germline V gene, CDR1 is MNHEY and CDR2 is SMNVEV (reference sequence). V lost 8 bases to trimming and J lost 12 bases; unmatched junction nucleotides: 6. These same records also appear under a second study, on CD4 T cells in lung cancer. As that study records: Most patients were former smokers with adenocarcinoma or squamous histology.

This clonotype originated in a human donor with non-small cell lung cancer. Material: non-adjacent lung tissue. This chain joins TRBV27 and TRBJ2-4; 8 bases are shared with TRBD1. CDR3 sequence: CASADRATQYF. In nucleotides, the CDR3 is TGTGCCAGCGCGGACAGGGCGACTCAGTACTTC.